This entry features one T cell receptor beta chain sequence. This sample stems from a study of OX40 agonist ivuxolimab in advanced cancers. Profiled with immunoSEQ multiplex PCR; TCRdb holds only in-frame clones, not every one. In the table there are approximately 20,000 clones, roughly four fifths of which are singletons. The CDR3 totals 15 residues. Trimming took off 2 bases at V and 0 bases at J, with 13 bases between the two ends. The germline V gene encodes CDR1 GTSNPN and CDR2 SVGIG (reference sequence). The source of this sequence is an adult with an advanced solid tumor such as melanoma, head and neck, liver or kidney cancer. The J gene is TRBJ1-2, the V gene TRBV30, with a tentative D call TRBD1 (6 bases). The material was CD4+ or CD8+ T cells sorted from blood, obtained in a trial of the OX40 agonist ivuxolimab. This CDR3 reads CAWSRTAYANYGYTF. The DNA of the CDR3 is TGTGCCTGGAGTAGGACAGCTTACGCTAACTATGGCTACACCTTC.